One and the same sample provided the 27 T cell receptor beta chains below, sequenced in a study of PD-L1 blockade in urothelial cancer. The protocol was immunoSEQ multiplex PCR, while the TCRdb copy is restricted to in-frame clones and leaves out a portion. The sample shows 40,000 or so clones, approximately 90% of them seen only once. Stated time point: pretreatment peripheral blood. The material was PBMCs, obtained around atezolizumab (anti-PD-L1) treatment. These receptors all stem from a woman aged 60-75 years with urothelial cancer.

The rearrangement uses TRBV13 and TRBJ1-3, with D tentatively TRBD1 (6 bases). Germline V lookup: CDR1 PRHDT, CDR2 FYEKMQ (reference sequence). The CDR3 has 15 residues. Between the trimmed V and J ends, which lost 4 bases and 0 bases, there was a span of 10 bases. The CDR3 nucleotides read TGTGCCAGCAGCTACCCAGGGGCCTCTGGAAACACCATATATTTT. Amino acids: CASSYPGASGNTIYF.

This clone was recorded a few times. The CDR3 loop reads CATSRRQGILNTEAFF. DNA of the CDR3: TGTGCCACCAGCAGAAGACAGGGGATCTTGAACACTGAAGCTTTCTTT. The rearrangement joins TRBV15 to TRBJ1-1, with TRBD1 identical over 8 bases. The CDR3 is 16 residues long. V lost 2 bases to trimming and J lost 0 bases; unmatched junction nucleotides: 5. In germline, CDR1 is LNHNV, CDR2 YYDKDF (reference sequence).

J is TRBJ2-6 and V is TRBV2, with 8 bases lining up with TRBD1. Germline V gene lookup returns CDR1 SNHLY and CDR2 FYNNEI. This CDR3 contains 17 residues. The V gene end was trimmed by 5 bases and the J gene end by 0 bases; junction bases not matched to a gene: 6. The CDR3 DNA is TGTGCCAGCAGTCTCGGACAGGGCCCCTCTGGGGCCAACGTCCTGACTTTC. Its translation: CASSLGQGPSGANVLTF.

This sequence joins TRBV27 and TRBJ2-1; TRBD2 aligns across 9 bases. CDR1 and CDR2 (germline): MNHEY, SMNVEV (reference sequence). This CDR3 has 16 amino acids. V dropped 3 bases and J dropped 3; count of bases not matched to a gene: 6. The CDR3 sequence: CASSFPTSGSYNEQFF. DNA of the CDR3: TGTGCCAGCAGTTTCCCGACTAGCGGTAGCTACAATGAGCAGTTCTTC.

This clone was detected only a few times. A much larger clone lies one base from this, so it may be a read error. The J gene is TRBJ2-5, the V gene TRBV6-6; the match to TRBD1 covers 9 bases. The germline V gene encodes CDR1 MNHNY and CDR2 SVGAGI (reference sequence). V lost 6 bases to trimming and J lost 3 bases; unmatched junction nucleotides: 2. The CDR3 consists of 13 residues. CDR3 residues: CASRRTGEETQYF. The CDR3 DNA reads as TGTGCCAGCAGAAGGACAGGGGAAGAGACCCAGTACTTC.

The chain employs TRBV5-1 and TRBJ2-2; D perhaps matches TRBD1 (5 bases). The length of the CDR3 is 13 residues. V was shortened by 4 bases and J by 7 bases, with 11 bases between the two germline ends. CDR1 and CDR2 (germline): SGHRS, YFSETQ. The CDR3 DNA reads as TGCGCCAGCAGCCCGCAGGGCGGCGGGGAGCTGTTTTTT. Translated, it gives CASSPQGGGELFF.

This clone was seen a few times. The chain uses TRBV10-1 and TRBJ2-7; 7 nucleotides agree with TRBD2. V dropped 11 bases and J dropped 6; count of bases not matched to a gene: 16. CDR1 WNHNN and CDR2 SYGVQD come from the germline V gene (reference sequence). This CDR3 has 14 amino acids. This CDR3 reads CAGLRGVTEPEQYF. Written as DNA, the CDR3 is TGCGCCGGTTTACGGGGGGTCACGGAACCCGAGCAGTACTTC.

The chain is built from TRBV28 and TRBJ1-1, with TRBD1 matching over 7 bases. From germline, CDR1 is MDHEN and CDR2 SYDVKM. The CDR3 spans 14 residues. The V gene end was trimmed by 2 bases and the J gene end by 1 base; junction bases not matched to a gene: 1. CDR3 sequence reads: CASSLQGGNTEAFF. Written as DNA, the CDR3 is TGTGCCAGCAGTTTACAGGGGGGGAACACTGAAGCTTTCTTT.

The chain recombines TRBV7-9 with TRBJ2-5, with TRBD2 identical over 14 bases. The trim removed 5 bases at V and 5 bases at J, leaving 7 bases unmatched. In germline, CDR1 is SEHNR, CDR2 FQNEAQ (reference sequence). There are 16 residues in the CDR3. CDR3 DNA: TGTGCCAGCAGCCCCCCGGGACTAGCGGGAGTGGAGACCCAGTACTTC. Translation: CASSPPGLAGVETQYF. The full variable domain, with the rest looked up from reference TRBV7-9 and TRBJ2-5, is DTGVSQNPRHKITKRGQNVTFRCDPISEHNRLYWYRQTLGQGPEFLTYFQNEAQLEKSRLLSDRFSAERPKGSFSTLEIQRTEQGDSAMYLCASSPPGLAGVETQYFGPGTRLLVL.

The CDR3 nucleotides read TGTGCCAGTTTAGGGGGAAGTTCCGGGGAGCTGTTTTTT. Translation: CASLGGSSGELFF. The chain is built from TRBV11-2 and TRBJ2-2; weak D call: TRBD1 (6 bases). CDR1 and CDR2 (germline): SGHAT, FQNNGV. V shed 9 bases and J shed 6 bases, with 14 bases lying between them. The CDR3 extends over 13 amino acids.

This chain links TRBV9 with TRBJ2-3; TRBD2 matches 10 bases. This CDR3 comprises 17 residues. J gave up 3 bases and V 0 bases, and 7 bases lay outside the gene matches. Per germline, CDR1 SGDLS and CDR2 YYNGEE. The DNA of the CDR3 is TGTGCCAGCAGCGTAGAAGCTAGCGGGAGATTTACAGATACGCAGTATTTT. Translating it yields CASSVEASGRFTDTQYF. Using reference TRBV9 and TRBJ2-3 for the parts outside the CDR3, the full variable domain is DSGVTQTPKHLITATGQRVTLRCSPRSGDLSVYWYQQSLDQGLQFLIQYYNGEERAKGNILERFSAQQFPDLHSELNLSSLELGDSALYFCASSVEASGRFTDTQYFGPGTRLTVL.

The rearrangement joins TRBV19 to TRBJ1-1, with D possibly TRBD1 on 5 matching bases. From germline, CDR1 is LNHDA and CDR2 SQIVND (reference sequence). The CDR3 is made up of 13 amino acids. The V and J ends lost 6 bases and 2 bases respectively, with 10 bases between them. In DNA form, the CDR3 reads TGTGCCAGTAGCTGGACAAAAAACACTGAAGCTTTCTTT. As protein: CASSWTKNTEAFF.

The CDR3 spells CASSEGATEAFF. The CDR3 DNA sequence: TGTGCCAGCAGTGAGGGGGCCACTGAAGCTTTCTTT. The chain couples TRBV6-1 to TRBJ1-1; possible D gene TRBD1, 6 bases. The V gene lost 3 bases and the J gene lost 4 bases, with 6 bases spanning the gap. This CDR3 has 12 amino acids. CDR1 MNHNS and CDR2 SASEGT come from the germline V gene.

The chain uses TRBV19 and TRBJ2-7, with 11 bases aligning to TRBD2. The germline CDR1 and CDR2 sequences are LNHDA and SQIVND (reference sequence). This CDR3 comprises 16 residues. J lost 7 bases, V lost 2 bases, and 10 bases had no gene match. CDR3 nucleotides: TGTGCCAGTAGTATAAGGCGACTAGCGGGACCTATTGAGCAGTACTTC. Translation: CASSIRRLAGPIEQYF.

The chain joins TRBV27 to TRBJ2-7; possible D gene TRBD2, 7 bases. Trimming removed 0 bases at V and 0 bases at J, with 18 bases between. The CDR3 spans 18 residues. CDR1 is MNHEY and CDR2 is SMNVEV in the germline V gene (reference sequence). Here the CDR3 reads CASSLSGEGQGSSYEQYF. The CDR3 coding sequence is TGTGCCAGCAGTTTATCTGGGGAGGGGCAGGGGAGCTCCTACGAGCAGTACTTC.

The rearrangement uses TRBV30 and TRBJ2-5; 8 bases line up with TRBD1. The V and J ends lost 5 bases and 5 bases, in that order; junction bases with no gene match: 7. Germline V gene data show CDR1 as GTSNPN and CDR2 as SVGIG (reference sequence). CDR3 length: 13 amino acids. The CDR3 region is CAWATGVEETQYF. Written as DNA, the CDR3 is TGTGCCTGGGCGACAGGGGTGGAGGAGACCCAGTACTTC.

The count of this clone is one. V gene TRBV4-2 combines with J gene TRBJ1-3, with 8 bases lining up with TRBD1. This CDR3 is built from 15 residues. Germline assignment: CDR1 LGHNA and CDR2 YNFKEQ. J lost 6 bases, V lost 4 bases, and 8 bases had no gene match. The CDR3 DNA sequence: TGTGCCAGCAGCCGGACTGACAGGGGTTTAAACACCATATATTTT. The encoded protein is CASSRTDRGLNTIYF.

The chain joins TRBV9 to TRBJ1-2; D ambiguous. This CDR3 is built from 15 residues. CDR1 is SGDLS and CDR2 is YYNGEE in the germline V gene. V was clipped by 0 bases and J by 3 bases, with 12 bases between them. The CDR3 region has the DNA TGTGCCAGCAGCGTAGGGGGAGGGCGGGACTATGGCTACACCTTC. It encodes CASSVGGGRDYGYTF.

The V gene is TRBV18, the J gene TRBJ2-5, with 10 positions matching TRBD2. J lost 3 bases, V lost 5 bases, and 9 bases had no gene match. Germline V lookup: CDR1 KGHSH, CDR2 LQKENI. The CDR3 has 16 amino acids. This CDR3 reads CASSSPGTSAEETQYF. The CDR3 region has the DNA TGTGCCAGCTCAAGCCCCGGGACTAGCGCTGAAGAGACCCAGTACTTC.

V is TRBV6-1 and J is TRBJ2-4; 7 nucleotides match TRBD1. Per germline, CDR1 MNHNS and CDR2 SASEGT. This CDR3 region has 15 residues. Trimming took 1 base from V and 1 from J; bases not matched to a gene: 1. In nucleotides, the CDR3 is TGTGCCAGCAGTGAAGTACAGGGGGCCAAAAACATTCAGTACTTC. The encoded protein is CASSEVQGAKNIQYF.

The chain uses TRBV4-1 and TRBJ2-1; 8 bases match TRBD2. Per germline, CDR1 MGHRA and CDR2 YSYEKL. This CDR3 is 16 amino acids long. V trimming: 4 bases; J trimming: 2 bases; junction bases outside the gene matches: 7. CDR3 loop: CASSRPQRETYNEQFF. Here the CDR3 DNA reads TGCGCCAGCAGCCGTCCGCAGCGGGAGACCTACAATGAGCAGTTCTTC.

The chain combines TRBV28 with TRBJ1-1, with D unclear. Deletions cut 8 bases from V and 7 bases from J, with 20 bases between. Germline CDR1 and CDR2: MDHEN and SYDVKM. The CDR3 loop spans 14 amino acids. CDR3 in DNA: TGTGCCAGCCGTCTCTTCGAGACAAGCCGTGAAGCTTTCTTT. It is translated as CASRLFETSREAFF. The whole variable domain, remainder taken from reference TRBV28 and TRBJ1-1, is DVKVTQSSRYLVKRTGEKVFLECVQDMDHENMFWYRQDPGLGLRLIYFSYDVKMKEKGDIPEGYSVSREKKERFSLILESASTNQTSMYLCASRLFETSREAFFGQGTRLTVV.

This chain uses TRBV30 with TRBJ2-7, with TRBD2 matching over 7 bases. This CDR3 comprises 14 residues. The germline CDR1 and CDR2 sequences are GTSNPN and SVGIG (reference sequence). V shed 0 bases and J 5 bases; nucleotides not matched to a gene: 7. CDR3 sequence: CAWSVLGTKDEQYF. The DNA of the CDR3 is TGTGCCTGGAGTGTACTAGGGACTAAGGACGAGCAGTACTTC.

The V call is TRBV11-2, the J call TRBJ2-7; TRBD2 might be the D (6 bases). Germline lookup yields CDR1 SGHAT and CDR2 FQNNGV. There are 13 residues in the CDR3. The V end lost 5 bases, the J end lost 2 bases, and 10 bases lay between the germline ends. CDR3 nucleotide sequence: TGTGCCAGCAGCCCCGGCGGGACCTACGAGCAGTACTTC. It codes for CASSPGGTYEQYF.

CDR3 protein: CASSLGGRLDTDTQYF. As DNA, the CDR3 is TGCGCCAGCAGCTTGGGTGGGAGACTTGACACAGATACGCAGTATTTT. The chain joins TRBV5-1 to TRBJ2-3; possibly TRBD2 for D (5 bases). Germline CDR1 reads SGHRS; CDR2 reads YFSETQ. The CDR3 contains 16 residues. Trimming removed 0 bases at V and 2 bases at J, with 13 bases between. The whole variable domain, filled in from reference TRBV5-1 and TRBJ2-3, reads KAGVTQTPRYLIKTRGQQVTLSCSPISGHRSVSWYQQTPGQGLQFLFEYFSETQRNKGNFPGRFSGRQFSNSRSEMNVSTLELGDSALYLCASSLGGRLDTDTQYFGPGTRLTVL.

The gene calls are TRBV4-1 and TRBJ2-5; possible D gene TRBD2, 6 bases. Deletions cut 5 bases from V and 5 bases from J, with 12 bases between. CDR3 length equals 13 residues. Looked up from germline, CDR1 is MGHRA and CDR2 is YSYEKL. The CDR3 loop is CASSESGRETQYF. Here the CDR3 DNA reads TGCGCCAGCAGCGAGTCGGGGAGGGAGACCCAGTACTTC.

CDR3 region: CASSSRGATNEKLFF. In DNA, the CDR3 is TGTGCCAGCAGCTCTCGGGGAGCAACTAATGAAAAACTGTTTTTT. This chain links TRBV6-6 with TRBJ1-4; D not certain. Germline V CDR1 and CDR2: MNHNY, SVGAGI (reference sequence). V gave up 6 bases and J gave up 0 bases, with 11 bases separating them. The CDR3 is 15 residues long.